This T cell receptor beta chain was profiled in a study of blood T cell repertoires in COVID-19. The protocol was immunoSEQ multiplex PCR, while the TCRdb copy is restricted to in-frame clones and leaves out a portion. Among approximately 15,000 clones listed, 84% were seen once. Trimming took off 1 base at V and 2 bases at J, with 6 bases between the two ends. The CDR3 length is 13 residues. In germline, CDR1 is SNHLY, CDR2 FYNNEI. This sequence originates from a man aged 45-60 years with active COVID-19. The chain joins TRBV2 to TRBJ2-7; D unclear. The material sequenced was peripheral blood. CDR3: CASSEDSAYEQYF. The CDR3 region has the DNA TGTGCCAGCAGTGAAGACTCGGCCTACGAGCAGTACTTC.